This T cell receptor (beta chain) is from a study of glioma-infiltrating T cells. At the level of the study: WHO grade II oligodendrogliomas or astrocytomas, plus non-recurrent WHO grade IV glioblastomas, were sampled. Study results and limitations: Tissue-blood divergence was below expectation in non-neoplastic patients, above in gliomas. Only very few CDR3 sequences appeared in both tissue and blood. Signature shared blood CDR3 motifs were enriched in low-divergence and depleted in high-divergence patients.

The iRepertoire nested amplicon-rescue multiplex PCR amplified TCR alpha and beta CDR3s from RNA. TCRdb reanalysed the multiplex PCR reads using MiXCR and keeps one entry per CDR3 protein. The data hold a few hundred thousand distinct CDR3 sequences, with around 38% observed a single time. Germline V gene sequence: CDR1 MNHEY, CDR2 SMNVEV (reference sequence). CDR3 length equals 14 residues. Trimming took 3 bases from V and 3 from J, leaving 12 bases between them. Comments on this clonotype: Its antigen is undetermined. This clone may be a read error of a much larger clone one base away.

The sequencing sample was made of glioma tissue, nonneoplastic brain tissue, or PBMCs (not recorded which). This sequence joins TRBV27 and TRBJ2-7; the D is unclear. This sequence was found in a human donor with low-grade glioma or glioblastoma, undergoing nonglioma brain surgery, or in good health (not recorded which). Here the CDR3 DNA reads TGTGCCAGCAGTTTTACGGCAGGCTACTACGAGCAGTACTTC. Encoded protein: CASSFTAGYYEQYF.